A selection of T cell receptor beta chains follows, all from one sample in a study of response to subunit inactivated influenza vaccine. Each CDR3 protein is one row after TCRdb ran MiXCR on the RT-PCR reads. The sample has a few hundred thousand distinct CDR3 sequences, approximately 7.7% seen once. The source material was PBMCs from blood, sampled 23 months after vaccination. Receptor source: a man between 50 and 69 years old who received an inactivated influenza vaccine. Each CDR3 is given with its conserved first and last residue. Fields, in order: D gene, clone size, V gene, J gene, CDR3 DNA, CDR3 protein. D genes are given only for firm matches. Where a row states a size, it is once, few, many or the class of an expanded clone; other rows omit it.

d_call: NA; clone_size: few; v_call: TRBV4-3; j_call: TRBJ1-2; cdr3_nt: TGCGCCAGCAGCCCCATGGCAGGGCGGGAATCTGGTGGCTACACCTTC; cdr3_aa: CASSPMAGRESGGYTF
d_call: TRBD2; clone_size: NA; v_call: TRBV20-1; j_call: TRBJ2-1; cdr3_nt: TGCAGTGCTAGTGGACTAGCCCCAAACCTAGACTCCTACAATGAGCAGTTCTTC; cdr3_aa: CSASGLAPNLDSYNEQFF
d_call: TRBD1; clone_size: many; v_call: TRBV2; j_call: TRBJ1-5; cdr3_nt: TGTGCCAGCAGCTATATGGGACAGGAGAATCAGCCCCAGCATTTT; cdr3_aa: CASSYMGQENQPQHF
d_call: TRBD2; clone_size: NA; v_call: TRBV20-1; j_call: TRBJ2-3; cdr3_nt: TGCAGTGCTACGGGACTAGCGGGACTCACAGATACGCAGTATTTT; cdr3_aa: CSATGLAGLTDTQYF
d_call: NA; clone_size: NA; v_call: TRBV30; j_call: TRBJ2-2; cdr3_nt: TGTGCCTGGAGTAAGGACAGTAACACCGGGGAGCTGTTTTTT; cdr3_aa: CAWSKDSNTGELFF
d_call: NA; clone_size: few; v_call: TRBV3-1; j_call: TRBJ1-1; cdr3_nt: TGTGCCAGCAGCCAAGTTAGGGGATTGGGAGCTTTCTTT; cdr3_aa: CASSQVRGLGAFF
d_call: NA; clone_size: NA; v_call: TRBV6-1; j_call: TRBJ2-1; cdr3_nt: TGTGCCAGCAGTGAAATGACAACTTTCTACAATGAGCAGTTCTTC; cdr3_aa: CASSEMTTFYNEQFF
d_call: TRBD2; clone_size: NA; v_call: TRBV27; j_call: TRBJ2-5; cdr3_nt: TGTGCCAGCCAACCTAGCGGCTTTGAGACCCAGTACTTC; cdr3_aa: CASQPSGFETQYF
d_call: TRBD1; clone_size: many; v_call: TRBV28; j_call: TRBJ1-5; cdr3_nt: TGTGCCAGCAGTTTCCGACAGGGCCCCAATCAGCCCCAGCATTTT; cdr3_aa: CASSFRQGPNQPQHF
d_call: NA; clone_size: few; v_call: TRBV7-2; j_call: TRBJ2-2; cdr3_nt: TGTGCCAGCAGCTTAGTCGCGGGGGCGGCCGGGGAGCTGTTTTTT; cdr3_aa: CASSLVAGAAGELFF
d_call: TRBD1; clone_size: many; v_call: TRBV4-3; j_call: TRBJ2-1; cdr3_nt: TGCGCCAGCAGCCAAGATGACAGGGGGCTTGGGGATGAGCAGTTCTTC; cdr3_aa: CASSQDDRGLGDEQFF
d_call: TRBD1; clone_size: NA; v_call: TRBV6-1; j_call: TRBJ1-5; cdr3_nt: TGTGCCAGCAGTGGGGGACCGGGACAGGGAATCGGGTATATCAATCAGCCCCAGCATTTT; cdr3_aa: CASSGGPGQGIGYINQPQHF
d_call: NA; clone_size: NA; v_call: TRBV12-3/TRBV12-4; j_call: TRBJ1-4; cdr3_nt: TGTGCCAGCAGTTTAGTCCGGGGCAGGGGCAGGTTACGGAACGAAAAACTGTTTTTT; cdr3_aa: CASSLVRGRGRLRNEKLFF
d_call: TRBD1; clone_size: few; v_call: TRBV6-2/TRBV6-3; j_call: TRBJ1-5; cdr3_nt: TGTGCCAGCAGTCGCACACAGGGGGAGTATAGCAATCAGCCCCAGCATTTT; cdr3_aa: CASSRTQGEYSNQPQHF
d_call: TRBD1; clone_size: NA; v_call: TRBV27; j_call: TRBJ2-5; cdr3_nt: TGTGCCAGCAGTCCCTGGGGACAGGGGGTTGAGACCCAGTACTTC; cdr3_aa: CASSPWGQGVETQYF
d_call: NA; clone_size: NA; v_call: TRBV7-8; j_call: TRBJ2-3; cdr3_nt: TGTGCCAGCAGCCACGTAGGCAGGGGAACAGATACGCAGTATTTT; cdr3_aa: CASSHVGRGTDTQYF
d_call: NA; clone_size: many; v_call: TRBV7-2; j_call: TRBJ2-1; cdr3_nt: TGTGCCAGCAGCTTAACGGAGTCAGGTCTACCCTACAATGAGCAGTTCTTC; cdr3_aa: CASSLTESGLPYNEQFF
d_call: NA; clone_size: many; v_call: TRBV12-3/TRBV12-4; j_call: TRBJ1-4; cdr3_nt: TGTGCCAGCACCGTTTGGGGGATAGGGGAAAAACTGTTTTTT; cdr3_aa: CASTVWGIGEKLFF
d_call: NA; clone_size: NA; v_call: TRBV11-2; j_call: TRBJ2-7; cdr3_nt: TGTGCCAGCCGCTCCCGTGACAGAGGATACGAGCAGTACTTC; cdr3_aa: CASRSRDRGYEQYF
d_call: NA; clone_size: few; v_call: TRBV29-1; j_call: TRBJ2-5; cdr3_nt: TGCAGCACCGGGTGGAAAGAGACCCAGTACTTC; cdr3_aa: CSTGWKETQYF
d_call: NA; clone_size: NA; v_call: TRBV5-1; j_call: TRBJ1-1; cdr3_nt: TGCGCCAGCAGCTTGGGGAGAGAGACTGAAGCTTTCTTT; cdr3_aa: CASSLGRETEAFF
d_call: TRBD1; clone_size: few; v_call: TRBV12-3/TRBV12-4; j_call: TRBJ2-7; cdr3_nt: TGTGCCAGCAGTTTATGGGGACAGGGTCGGAGCGAGCAGTACTTC; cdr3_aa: CASSLWGQGRSEQYF
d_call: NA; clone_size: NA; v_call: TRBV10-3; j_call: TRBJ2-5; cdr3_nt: TGTGCCATCAGAATTGGGAGAGGAGAGACCCAGTACTTC; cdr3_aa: CAIRIGRGETQYF
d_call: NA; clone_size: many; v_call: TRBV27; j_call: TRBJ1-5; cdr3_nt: TGTGCCAGCAGTTCGGAACATCAAGACAAGAGCAATCAGCCCCAGCATTTT; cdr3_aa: CASSSEHQDKSNQPQHF
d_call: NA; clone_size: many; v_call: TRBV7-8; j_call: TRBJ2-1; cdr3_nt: TGTGCCAGCAGCTTAGTGCCAGGCCTAGGCAATGAGCAGTTCTTC; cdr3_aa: CASSLVPGLGNEQFF
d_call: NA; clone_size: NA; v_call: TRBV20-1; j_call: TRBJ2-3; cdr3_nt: TGCAGTACTAGAGATCGGGTAGATACGCAGTATTTT; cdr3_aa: CSTRDRVDTQYF
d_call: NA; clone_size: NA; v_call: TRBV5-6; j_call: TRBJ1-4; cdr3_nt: TGTGCCAGCACCACGGGACACTATAATGAAAAACTGTTTTTT; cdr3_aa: CASTTGHYNEKLFF
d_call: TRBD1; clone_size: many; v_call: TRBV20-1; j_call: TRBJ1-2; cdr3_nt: TGCAGTGCTAACAGACTCGACAGGGGGCTCGGCTACACCTTC; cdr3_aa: CSANRLDRGLGYTF
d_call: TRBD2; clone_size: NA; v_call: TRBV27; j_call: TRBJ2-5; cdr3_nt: TGTGCCAGCAGTTCGAACGTCCAGGTACTAGCGGGATACCAAGAGACCCAGTACTTC; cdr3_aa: CASSSNVQVLAGYQETQYF
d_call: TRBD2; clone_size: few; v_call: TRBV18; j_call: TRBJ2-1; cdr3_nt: TGTGCCAGCTCACGGCTAGCGGGGTTGGATGAGCAGTTCTTC; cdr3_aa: CASSRLAGLDEQFF
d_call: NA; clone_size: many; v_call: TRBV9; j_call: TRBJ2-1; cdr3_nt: TGTGCCAGCAGCGTAGGGGGATATAGCTCCTACAATGAGCAGTTCTTC; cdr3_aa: CASSVGGYSSYNEQFF
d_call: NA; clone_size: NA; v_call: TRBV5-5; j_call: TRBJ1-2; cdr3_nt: TGTGCCAGCAGCTTGTCGGACTACGATGGCTACACCTTC; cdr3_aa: CASSLSDYDGYTF
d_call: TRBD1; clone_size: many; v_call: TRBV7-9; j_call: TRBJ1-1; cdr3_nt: TGTGCCAGCAGCGGATGGACAGGGGCGGGCACTGAAGCTTTCTTT; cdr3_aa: CASSGWTGAGTEAFF
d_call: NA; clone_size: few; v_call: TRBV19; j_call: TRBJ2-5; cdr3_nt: TGTGCCAGTAGTACTGGTTGGACAGAACAAGAGACCCAGTACTTC; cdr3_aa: CASSTGWTEQETQYF
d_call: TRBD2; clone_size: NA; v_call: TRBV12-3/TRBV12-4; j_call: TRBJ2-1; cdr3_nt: TGTGCCAGCAGTCCACGTAGGACTAGCGGGGGCCGGTACAATGAGCAGTTCTTC; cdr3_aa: CASSPRRTSGGRYNEQFF
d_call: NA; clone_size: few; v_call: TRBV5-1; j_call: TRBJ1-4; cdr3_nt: TGCGCCAGCAGCTTCTCTTTGGGTGAAAAACTGTTTTTT; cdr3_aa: CASSFSLGEKLFF
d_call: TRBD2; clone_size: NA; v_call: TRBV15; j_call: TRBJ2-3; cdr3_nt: TGTGCCACCAGCAGAGTTAGCGGGAGTGCAGATACGCAGTATTTT; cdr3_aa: CATSRVSGSADTQYF
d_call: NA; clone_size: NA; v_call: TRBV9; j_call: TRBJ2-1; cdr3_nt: TGTGCCAGCAGCGGCACTAGCATCGATGAGCAGTTCTTC; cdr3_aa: CASSGTSIDEQFF
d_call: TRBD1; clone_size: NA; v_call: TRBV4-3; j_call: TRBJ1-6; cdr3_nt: TGCGCCAGCAGCCAAGAGGTGACAGGGGGCGCGTTATGGAATGCACCCCTCCACTTT; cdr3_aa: CASSQEVTGGALWNAPLHF
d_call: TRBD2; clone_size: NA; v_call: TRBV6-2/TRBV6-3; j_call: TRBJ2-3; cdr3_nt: TGTGCCAGCAGGCCTAGCGGGGGACACACAGATACGCAGTATTTT; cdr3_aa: CASRPSGGHTDTQYF
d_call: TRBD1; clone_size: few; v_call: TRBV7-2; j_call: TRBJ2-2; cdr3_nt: TGTGCCAGCAGCCTACAGGGGGTGGGGCGGGAGCTGTTTTTT; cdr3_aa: CASSLQGVGRELFF
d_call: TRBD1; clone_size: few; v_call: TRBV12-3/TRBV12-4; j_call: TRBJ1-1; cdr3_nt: TGTGCCAGCAGTTCGAATTACAGGGGGGCGGCTGAAGCTTTCTTT; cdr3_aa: CASSSNYRGAAEAFF
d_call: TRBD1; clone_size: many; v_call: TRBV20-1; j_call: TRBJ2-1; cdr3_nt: TGCAGTGCTAGCCGAGACAGGGATTACAATGAGCAGTTCTTC; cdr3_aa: CSASRDRDYNEQFF
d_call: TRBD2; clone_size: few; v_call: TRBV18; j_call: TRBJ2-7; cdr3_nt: TGTGCCAGCTCACCAACCAGCGGGAGGGCCTACGAGCAGTACTTC; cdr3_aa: CASSPTSGRAYEQYF
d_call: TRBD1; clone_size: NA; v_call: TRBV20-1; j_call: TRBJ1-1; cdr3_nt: TGCAGTGCTAATACAGGGGGGGACACTGAAGCTTTCTTT; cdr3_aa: CSANTGGDTEAFF
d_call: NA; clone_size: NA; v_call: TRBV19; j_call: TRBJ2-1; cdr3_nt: TGTGCCAGCTCTCAGGGGCTCAATGAGCAGTTCTTC; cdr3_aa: CASSQGLNEQFF
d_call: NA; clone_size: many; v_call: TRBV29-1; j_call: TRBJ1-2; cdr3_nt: TGCAGCGTTCGCCTGTTGGGGGCGCGAGGCTACACCTTC; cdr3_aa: CSVRLLGARGYTF
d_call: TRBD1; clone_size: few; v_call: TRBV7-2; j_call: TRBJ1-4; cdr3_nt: TGTGCCAGCAACCCGGGACAGGGAAATGAAAAACTGTTTTTT; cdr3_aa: CASNPGQGNEKLFF
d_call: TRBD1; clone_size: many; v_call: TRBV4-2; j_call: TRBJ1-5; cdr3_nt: TGTGCCAGCAGCCAAGAGACCGGGACAGGGGTTCAGCCCCAGCATTTT; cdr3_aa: CASSQETGTGVQPQHF
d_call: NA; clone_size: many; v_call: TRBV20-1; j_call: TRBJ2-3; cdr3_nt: TGCAGTGCGCGTCTGGGGTCAGATACGCAGTATTTT; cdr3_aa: CSARLGSDTQYF
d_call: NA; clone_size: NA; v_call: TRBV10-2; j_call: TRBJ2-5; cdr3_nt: TGCGCCAGCAGTCGGCGAAAGGGGGAGACCCAGTACTTC; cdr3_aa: CASSRRKGETQYF
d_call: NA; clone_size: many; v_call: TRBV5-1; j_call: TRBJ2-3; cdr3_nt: TGCGCCAGCAGCTTGGATTTGGGGACCGAAGATACGCAGTATTTT; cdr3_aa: CASSLDLGTEDTQYF
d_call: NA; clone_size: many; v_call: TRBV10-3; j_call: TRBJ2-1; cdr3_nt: TGTGCCATCAGTGAGTCAGGGGGGAGTCTAGCGAACTACAATGAGCAGTTCTTC; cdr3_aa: CAISESGGSLANYNEQFF